This T cell receptor beta chain was sequenced in a study of OX40 agonist ivuxolimab in advanced cancers. Whole-study context: Patients received ivuxolimab, an agonistic anti-OX40 (CD134) antibody. Findings of the study overall: More expanded clones were found, on average, in CD8+ than in CD4+ T cells. Within 6 weeks, CD4+ and CD8+ blood T cells expanded clonally at 0.1 to 3.0 mg/kg.

Blood draws occurred at baseline, cycle 4 day 1, and cycle 7 day 1. Assay used: immunoSEQ multiplex PCR; TCRdb lists only in-frame clones, some missing. This sample has around 60,000 clones; around 83% occur once, and the top ten carry roughly 0.9%. The ends were cut back, 6 bases at V and 3 bases at J, with 12 bases in the middle. There are 14 residues in the CDR3. Germline V gene sequence: CDR1 LGHNT, CDR2 FRNRAP. Remarks on this clone: Its specificity is unknown.

This TCR was sampled from an adult with an advanced solid tumor such as melanoma, head and neck, liver or kidney cancer. The chain links TRBV12-5 to TRBJ1-5; D is perhaps TRBD1 (6 bases). The sample consisted of CD4+ or CD8+ T cells sorted from blood, taken in a trial of the OX40 agonist ivuxolimab. The CDR3 loop is CASGKQGFNQPQHF. The CDR3 coding sequence is TGTGCTAGTGGGAAACAGGGATTCAATCAGCCCCAGCATTTT.